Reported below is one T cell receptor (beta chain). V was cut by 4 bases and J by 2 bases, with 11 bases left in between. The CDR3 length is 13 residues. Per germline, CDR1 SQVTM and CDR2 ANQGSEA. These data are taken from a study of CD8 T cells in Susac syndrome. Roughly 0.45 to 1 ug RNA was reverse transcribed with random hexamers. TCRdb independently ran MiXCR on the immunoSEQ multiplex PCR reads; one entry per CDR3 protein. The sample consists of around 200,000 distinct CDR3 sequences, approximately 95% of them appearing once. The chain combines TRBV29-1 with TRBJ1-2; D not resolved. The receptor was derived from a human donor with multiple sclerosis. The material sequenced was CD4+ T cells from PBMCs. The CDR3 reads CSVALGTNYGYTF. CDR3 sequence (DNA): TGCAGCGTTGCCTTGGGCACCAACTATGGCTACACCTTC.